One TCR beta chain is described in this entry. This specimen belongs to a study of cytomegalovirus exposure and HLA in healthy donors. CDR1 MDHEN and CDR2 SYDVKM come from the germline V gene. The CDR3 runs 15 residues. V lost 7 bases, J lost 3 bases, and 17 bases lay in between. With 60 Vbeta and 13 Jbeta primers, the PCR was carried out. TCRdb's copy holds only in-frame clones and misses some; the assay was immunoSEQ multiplex PCR. The table lists approximately 150,000 clones, 65% to 85% of them singletons. The V and J genes are TRBV28 and TRBJ2-3, with D perhaps TRBD1 (6 bases). The sequence was collected from a middle-aged woman in good health and CMV-seropositive. Sequencing was done on a sample of PBMCs. CDR3 DNA sequence: TGTGCCAGCAAGCCTGGGGGACAAAGAACAGATACGCAGTATTTT. It encodes CASKPGGQRTDTQYF.